This T cell receptor (beta chain) was captured in a study of blood T cell repertoires in COVID-19. Study-wide background: Collection of acute and convalescent COVID-19 samples took place in the United States, Italy and Spain. PBMCs, B-cell-depleted T cells, or T cells were the source of the cDNA or gDNA that made up the material.

The V and J ends lost 1 base and 2 bases respectively, with 8 bases between them. The CDR3 loop spans 14 amino acids. CDR1 and CDR2 from the germline V gene are KGHSH and LQKENI. Per the study methods: Nucleated cell number was recorded as an estimate derived from reference gene primer amplification. Measured with immunoSEQ multiplex PCR; TCRdb has only the in-frame clones, and not every one. That table gives V, J and clone size, and the DNA gave D and trimming. The sample lists about 150,000 clones; 75% to 90% were seen once. This chain uses TRBV18 with TRBJ2-5; a possible D gene is TRBD2 (5 bases). Material: peripheral blood. The source is a woman in her sixties with acute or convalescent COVID-19. CDR3 residues: CASSPRTLQETQYF. CDR3 sequence (DNA): TGTGCCAGCTCACCACGGACTCTTCAAGAGACCCAGTACTTC.